This record looks at one T cell receptor (beta chain) sequence and its context. This entry is derived from a study of T cell changes during pregnancy in multiple sclerosis. Trimming stripped 6 bases from V and 6 bases from J, with 5 bases between. There are 11 residues in the CDR3. The germline V gene has CDR1 SNHLY and CDR2 FYNNEI. The assay was immunoSEQ multiplex PCR, and TCRdb's table has in-frame clones only and misses some. The repertoire holds about 42,000 clones, approximately 92% seen once, with under 2.5% in the top ten. The receptor was isolated from a female donor in good health, enrolled as a control in a pregnancy study. The starting material was CD4+ T cells from peripheral blood mononuclear cells, obtained after pregnancy. The chain recombines TRBV2 with TRBJ2-2; D is unresolved. CDR3 nucleotides: TGTGCCAGCAGCCGGTCCGGGGAGCTGTTTTTT. Protein product: CASSRSGELFF.